This T cell receptor (beta chain) emerged from a study of T cell responses to AZD1222 COVID-19 vaccine. The V gene's germline CDR1 is MGHDK and CDR2 SYGVNS. The CDR3 contains 15 residues. The trim removed 4 bases at V and 1 base at J, leaving 7 bases unmatched. Doses given second, at about 4 or about 12 weeks, were pooled. Method: immunoSEQ multiplex PCR; TCRdb's copy keeps in-frame clones and lacks some. The sample shows 100,000 to 150,000 clones, about nine tenths of them seen only once. This chain connects TRBV25-1 to TRBJ2-7, with TRBD1 matching over 7 bases. Here the sequenced sample was peripheral blood, taken 28 days after the second AZD1222 dose. The source of this sequence is an adult who received the AZD1222 COVID-19 vaccine. CDR3 nucleotide sequence: TGTGCCAGCAGTGCCGGGACAGCCGCATCCTACGAGCAGTACTTC. It is translated as CASSAGTAASYEQYF.